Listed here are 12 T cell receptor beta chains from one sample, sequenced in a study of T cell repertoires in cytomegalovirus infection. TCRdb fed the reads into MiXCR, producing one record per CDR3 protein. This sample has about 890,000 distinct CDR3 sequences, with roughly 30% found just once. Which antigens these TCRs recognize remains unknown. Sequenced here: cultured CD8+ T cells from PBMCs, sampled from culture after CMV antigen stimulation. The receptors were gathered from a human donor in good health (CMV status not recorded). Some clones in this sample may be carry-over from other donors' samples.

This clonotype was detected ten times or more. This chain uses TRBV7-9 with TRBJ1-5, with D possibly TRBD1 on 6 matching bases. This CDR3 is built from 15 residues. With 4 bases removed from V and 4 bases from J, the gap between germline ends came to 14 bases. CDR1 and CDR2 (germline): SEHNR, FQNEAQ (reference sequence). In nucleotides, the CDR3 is TGTGCCAGCAGCTCCTCGGACAGCCTTAATCAGCCCCAGCATTTT. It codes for CASSSSDSLNQPQHF. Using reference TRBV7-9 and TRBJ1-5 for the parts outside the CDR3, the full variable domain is DTGVSQNPRHKITKRGQNVTFRCDPISEHNRLYWYRQTLGQGPEFLTYFQNEAQLEKSRLLSDRFSAERPKGSFSTLEIQRTEQGDSAMYLCASSSSDSLNQPQHFGDGTRLSIL.

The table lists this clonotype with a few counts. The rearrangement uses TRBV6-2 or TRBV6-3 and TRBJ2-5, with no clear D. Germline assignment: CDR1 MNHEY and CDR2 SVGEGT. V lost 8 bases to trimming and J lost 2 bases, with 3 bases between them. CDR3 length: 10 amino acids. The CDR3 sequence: CASEQETQYF. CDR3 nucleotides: TGTGCCAGCGAGCAAGAGACCCAGTACTTC.

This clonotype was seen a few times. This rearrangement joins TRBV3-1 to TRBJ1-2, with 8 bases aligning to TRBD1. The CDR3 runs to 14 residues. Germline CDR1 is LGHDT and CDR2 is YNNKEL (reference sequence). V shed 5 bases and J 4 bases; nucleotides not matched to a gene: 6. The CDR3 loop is CASSSPGGGYGYTF. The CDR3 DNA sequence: TGTGCCAGCAGCTCTCCAGGGGGCGGCTATGGCTACACCTTC.

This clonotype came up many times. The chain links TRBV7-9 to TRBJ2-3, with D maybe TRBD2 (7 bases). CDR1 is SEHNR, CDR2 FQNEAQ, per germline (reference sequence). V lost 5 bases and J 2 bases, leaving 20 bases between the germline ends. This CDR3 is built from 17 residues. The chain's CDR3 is CASSPLKGGPFTDTQYF. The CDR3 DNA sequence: TGTGCCAGCAGCCCTTTGAAGGGGGGGCCGTTCACAGATACGCAGTATTTT.

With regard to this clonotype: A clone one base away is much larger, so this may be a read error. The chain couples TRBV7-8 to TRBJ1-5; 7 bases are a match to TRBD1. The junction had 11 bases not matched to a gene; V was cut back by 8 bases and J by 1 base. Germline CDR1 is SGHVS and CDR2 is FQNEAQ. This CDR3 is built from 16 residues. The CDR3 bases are TGTGCCAGCGGCGTCGACTTGACAGGGAGCAATCAGCCCCAGCATTTT. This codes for CASGVDLTGSNQPQHF.

The DNA of the CDR3 is TGTGCCAGCCAGCAGGGATGGACCGGGGAGCTGTTTTTT. This gives the protein CASQQGWTGELFF. The chain recombines TRBV27 with TRBJ2-2, with D possibly matching TRBD1 (5 bases). V lost 8 bases to trimming and J lost 5 bases, with 12 bases between them. The CDR3 length is 13 residues. The germline V gene encodes CDR1 MNHEY and CDR2 SMNVEV (reference sequence).

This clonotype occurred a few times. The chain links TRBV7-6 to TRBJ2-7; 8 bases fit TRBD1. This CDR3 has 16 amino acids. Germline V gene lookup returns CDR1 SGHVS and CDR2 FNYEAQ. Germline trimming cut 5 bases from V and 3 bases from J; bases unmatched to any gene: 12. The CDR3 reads CASSPSSDRAIYEQYF. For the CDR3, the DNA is TGTGCCAGCAGCCCGAGTTCGGACAGGGCCATCTACGAGCAGTACTTC.

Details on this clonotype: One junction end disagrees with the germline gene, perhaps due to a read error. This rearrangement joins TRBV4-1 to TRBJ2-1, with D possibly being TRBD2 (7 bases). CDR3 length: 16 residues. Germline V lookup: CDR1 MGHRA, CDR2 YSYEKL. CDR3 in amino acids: CASSQEPGGSYDEQFF. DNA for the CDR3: TGCGCCAGCAGCCAAGAACCGGGGGGCTCCTACGATGAGCAGTTCTTC.

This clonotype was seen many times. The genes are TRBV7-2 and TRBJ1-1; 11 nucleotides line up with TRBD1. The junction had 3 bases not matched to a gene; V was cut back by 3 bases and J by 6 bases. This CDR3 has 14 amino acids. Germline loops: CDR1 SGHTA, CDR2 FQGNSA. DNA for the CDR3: TGTGCCAGCAGCTTGGTGGACAGGGGGCCTGAAGCTTTCTTT. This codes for CASSLVDRGPEAFF.

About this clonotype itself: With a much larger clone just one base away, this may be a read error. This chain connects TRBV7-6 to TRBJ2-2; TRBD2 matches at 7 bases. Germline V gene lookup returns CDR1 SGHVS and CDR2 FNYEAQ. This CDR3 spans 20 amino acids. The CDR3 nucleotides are TGTGTCAGCAGCGGAGGAATGGTACCGGCGGGGGTTACGTTTGGCGGGGAGCTGTTTTTT. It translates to CVSSGGMVPAGVTFGGELFF.

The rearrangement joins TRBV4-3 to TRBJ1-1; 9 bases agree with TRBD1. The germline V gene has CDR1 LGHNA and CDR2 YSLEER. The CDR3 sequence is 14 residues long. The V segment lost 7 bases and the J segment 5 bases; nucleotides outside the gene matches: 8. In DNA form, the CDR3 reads TGCGCCAGCACCCCCGGGACAGGGAAAACTGAAGCTTTCTTT. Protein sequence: CASTPGTGKTEAFF.

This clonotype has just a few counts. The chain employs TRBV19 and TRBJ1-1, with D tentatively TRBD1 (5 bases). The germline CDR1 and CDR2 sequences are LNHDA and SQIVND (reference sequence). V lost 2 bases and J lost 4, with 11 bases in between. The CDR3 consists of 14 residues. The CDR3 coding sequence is TGTGCCAGTAGTATACAGGGTTCGGGCACTGAAGCTTTCTTT. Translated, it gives CASSIQGSGTEAFF.